These 31 T cell receptor beta chains came from one sample sequenced in a study of shared clonotypes between healthy human individuals. Method: immunoSEQ multiplex PCR; TCRdb's copy keeps in-frame clones and lacks some. The repertoire consists of some 300,000 clones, with roughly 80% occurring once and the leading ten covering roughly 10%. Input material: memory CD4+ T cells sorted from blood. Subset given: CD45RA-negative fraction. The receptors here all came from a man aged 30 to 45 in good health.

The chain joins TRBV6-1 to TRBJ2-7; 8 bases match TRBD1. The trim removed 2 bases at V and 3 bases at J, leaving 15 bases unmatched. Germline assignment: CDR1 MNHNS and CDR2 SASEGT. The CDR3 spans 18 residues. CDR3 region: CASSELVRGPTSSYEQYF. The CDR3 DNA reads TGTGCCAGCAGTGAATTGGTCAGGGGGCCCACAAGTAGCTACGAGCAGTACTTC.

The chain recombines TRBV29-1 with TRBJ2-3; D is perhaps TRBD2 (6 bases). V was pared by 0 bases and J by 2 bases, with 18 bases between. The CDR3 is 17 amino acids. CDR1 SQVTM and CDR2 ANQGSEA come from the germline V gene. CDR3 protein: CSVEDLQRERFTDTQYF. The CDR3 region has the DNA TGCAGCGTTGAAGATCTTCAACGGGAGCGTTTCACAGATACGCAGTATTTT.

The rearrangement uses TRBV28 and TRBJ1-5; 7 bases align to TRBD1. Trimming took 6 bases from V and 2 from J; bases not matched to a gene: 7. The CDR3 totals 15 residues. The germline CDR1 and CDR2 sequences are MDHEN and SYDVKM. The CDR3 spells CASRPGGGGNQPQHF. The DNA of the CDR3 is TGTGCCAGCAGACCAGGGGGAGGGGGCAATCAGCCCCAGCATTTT.

The rearrangement uses TRBV19 and TRBJ1-1; maybe TRBD1 (6 bases). Germline V gene sequence: CDR1 LNHDA, CDR2 SQIVND (reference sequence). V was cut by 5 bases and J by 7 bases, with 14 bases left in between. This CDR3 comprises 13 residues. The CDR3: CASSQLGGGEAFF. The CDR3 DNA reads TGTGCCAGTAGTCAACTTGGGGGCGGTGAAGCTTTCTTT.

This chain joins TRBV28 and TRBJ2-3; D call uncertain. The CDR3 extends over 15 amino acids. CDR1 and CDR2 from the germline V gene are MDHEN and SYDVKM. With 1 base removed from V and 0 bases from J, the gap between germline ends came to 8 bases. CDR3 DNA: TGTGCCAGCAGTTTATTGCCGGCTAGCACAGATACGCAGTATTTT. Protein: CASSLLPASTDTQYF.

This clone was observed once. V and J are TRBV5-5 and TRBJ2-7, with unresolved D. The CDR3 runs to 14 residues. The germline V and J ends were trimmed by 0 bases and 3 bases, with 10 bases remaining between them. Looked up from germline, CDR1 is SGHKS and CDR2 is YYEKEE (reference sequence). CDR3 sequence: CASSLEWVSYEQYF. The CDR3 coding sequence is TGTGCCAGCAGCTTGGAATGGGTTAGCTACGAGCAGTACTTC.

The chain couples TRBV2 to TRBJ2-1; D call uncertain. Per the germline V gene, CDR1 is SNHLY and CDR2 is FYNNEI. This CDR3 has 13 residues. The V end was cut by 1 base, the J end by 7 bases, with 8 bases between. The chain's CDR3 is CASSEVRRNEQFF. CDR3 bases: TGTGCCAGCAGTGAAGTCAGGCGAAATGAGCAGTTCTTC.

Concerning this clone: This may arise from a read error, as a much more abundant clone is one base away. The sample carries other DNA sequences with the same CDR3. V and J are TRBV7-9 and TRBJ2-5; possibly TRBD1 for D (5 bases). The CDR3 consists of 11 residues. V gave up 5 bases and J gave up 4 bases, with 5 bases separating them. Germline V gives CDR1 SEHNR, CDR2 FQNEAQ (reference sequence). CDR3: CASSQGETQYF. CDR3 nucleotides: TGTGCCAGCAGCCAGGGAGAGACCCAGTACTTC.

The V call is TRBV4-1, the J call TRBJ2-1; 7 bases line up with TRBD1. Germline V gene data show CDR1 as MGHRA and CDR2 as YSYEKL. Losses at the gene ends were 3 bases for V and 4 bases for J; bases not matched to a gene: 9. The CDR3 consists of 16 residues. CDR3 amino acids: CASSQPDRASYNEQFF. DNA of the CDR3: TGCGCCAGCAGCCAGCCCGACAGGGCTAGTTACAATGAGCAGTTCTTC.

The chain couples TRBV19 to TRBJ1-2; weak D call: TRBD1 (5 bases). V was cut by 4 bases and J by 8 bases, with 20 bases left in between. The CDR3 length is 15 residues. Germline CDR1 LNHDA, CDR2 SQIVND (reference sequence). This CDR3 reads CASSTTGTDRWGYTF. The CDR3 nucleotides are TGTGCCAGTAGTACTACCGGGACGGATCGTTGGGGCTACACCTTC.

The table lists this clone with a few counts. The gene calls are TRBV7-7 and TRBJ2-5; maybe TRBD2 (6 bases). The CDR3 length is 13 residues. The V and J ends lost 5 bases and 4 bases respectively, with 11 bases between them. CDR1 and CDR2 from the germline V gene are SSHAT and FNYEAQ (reference sequence). The CDR3 protein is CASSAHGGETQYF. CDR3 in DNA: TGTGCCAGCAGCGCACACGGGGGAGAGACCCAGTACTTC. Filled out from reference TRBV7-7 and TRBJ2-5, the complete variable domain reads GAGVSQSPRYKVTKRGQDVTLRCDPISSHATLYWYQQALGQGPEFLTYFNYEAQPDKSGLPSDRFSAERPEGSISTLTIQRTEQRDSAMYRCASSAHGGETQYFGPGTRLLVL.

The gene calls are TRBV10-1 and TRBJ2-2; unclear D gene. The V and J ends lost 10 bases and 0 bases respectively, with 9 bases between them. The CDR3 totals 13 residues. Germline CDR1 and CDR2: WNHNN and SYGVQD (reference sequence). The CDR3 DNA reads TGCGCCAAGAGGCCAGCGAACACCGGGGAGCTGTTTTTT. Its protein is CAKRPANTGELFF.

This clone showed up many times. This rearrangement joins TRBV6-1 to TRBJ2-7; the D is unclear. Trimming took 3 bases from V and 7 from J, leaving 7 bases between them. Looked up from germline, CDR1 is MNHNS and CDR2 is SASEGT. There are 11 residues in the CDR3. The CDR3 nucleotides read TGTGCCAGCAGTGATGGGTGGGAGCAGTACTTC. It yields the protein CASSDGWEQYF.

This clone came up a few times. This rearrangement joins TRBV7-3 to TRBJ2-2; D gene uncertain. Germline V CDR1 and CDR2: SGHTA, FQGTGA. The CDR3 spans 16 residues. The V end lost 4 bases, the J end lost 0 bases, and 12 bases lay between the germline ends. The CDR3 region has the DNA TGTGCCAGCAGCTCCCGAACCACCCCGAACACCGGGGAGCTGTTTTTT. Translation: CASSSRTTPNTGELFF.

The chain combines TRBV7-9 with TRBJ1-5; D call uncertain. The ends were cut back, 0 bases at V and 4 bases at J, with 13 bases in the middle. Germline CDR1 reads SEHNR; CDR2 reads FQNEAQ (reference sequence). The CDR3 spans 16 residues. The CDR3 sequence is CASSLANEGGNQPQHF. The CDR3 coding sequence is TGTGCCAGCAGCTTAGCCAACGAAGGAGGAAATCAGCCCCAGCATTTT.

The V and J genes are TRBV7-2 and TRBJ2-3, with D unresolved. With 3 bases removed from V and 2 bases from J, the gap between germline ends came to 6 bases. The germline CDR1 and CDR2 sequences are SGHTA and FQGNSA. The CDR3 totals 13 residues. The CDR3: CASSLPITDTQYF. The CDR3 DNA follows: TGTGCCAGCAGCTTGCCAATCACAGATACGCAGTATTTT.

This chain connects TRBV28 to TRBJ2-7; 7 bases align to TRBD2. The CDR3 totals 14 residues. Germline V lookup: CDR1 MDHEN, CDR2 SYDVKM. V shed 3 bases, J shed 4 bases, and the junction held 6 bases outside the gene matches. DNA for the CDR3: TGTGCCAGCAGTTTTCTGCGGGAGTCATACGAGCAGTACTTC. Protein product: CASSFLRESYEQYF.

The J gene is TRBJ1-6, the V gene TRBV5-1; 9 nucleotides match TRBD1. V lost 5 bases to trimming and J lost 7 bases; unmatched junction nucleotides: 7. The CDR3 extends over 15 amino acids. Germline values: CDR1 SGHRS, CDR2 YFSETQ. The CDR3 reads CASSTGTGYNSPLHF. The DNA of the CDR3 is TGCGCCAGCAGTACCGGGACAGGGTACAATTCACCCCTCCACTTT.

The rearrangement uses TRBV9 and TRBJ2-3; no clear D gene. Trimming stripped 0 bases from V and 0 bases from J, with 5 bases between. This CDR3 region has 14 residues. The germline gives CDR1 SGDLS, CDR2 YYNGEE. CDR3 sequence: CASSVDPSTDTQYF. The CDR3 nucleotides read TGTGCCAGCAGCGTAGACCCTAGCACAGATACGCAGTATTTT.

In DNA form, the CDR3 reads TGTGCCAGCAGTTCGGCCCCCGGAAGGGGAGAGACCCAGTACTTC. It specifies CASSSAPGRGETQYF. The chain is built from TRBV28 and TRBJ2-5, with TRBD1 as a possible D gene (5 bases). This CDR3 is built from 15 residues. CDR1 is MDHEN, CDR2 SYDVKM, per germline. The V end was cut by 4 bases, the J end by 4 bases, with 16 bases between.

This chain joins TRBV29-1 and TRBJ2-1; TRBD2 aligns across 10 bases. From germline, CDR1 is SQVTM and CDR2 ANQGSEA. V trimming: 6 bases; J trimming: 3 bases; junction bases outside the gene matches: 5. The CDR3 covers 14 residues. Here the CDR3 DNA reads TGCAGCGTCGCTAGCGGGAGTTACTACAATGAGCAGTTCTTC. It codes for CSVASGSYYNEQFF.

The chain is built from TRBV11-3 and TRBJ2-6; a weak D match, TRBD2 (6 bases). The CDR3 consists of 17 residues. CDR1 is SGHNT, CDR2 YENEEA, per germline. V was trimmed by 5 bases and J by 0 bases, leaving 14 bases between them. This chain's CDR3 is CASSRGMSSSGANVLTF. The CDR3 DNA sequence: TGTGCCAGCAGCCGCGGGATGAGCAGCTCTGGGGCCAACGTCCTGACTTTC.

The genes are TRBV5-4 and TRBJ2-5; perhaps TRBD1 as D (6 bases). CDR1 SGHNT and CDR2 YYREEE come from the germline V gene (reference sequence). V lost 4 bases to trimming and J lost 2 bases, with 12 bases between them. There are 14 residues in the CDR3. CDR3 in DNA: TGTGCCAGCAGCGCCGGACAGATGCAAGAGACCCAGTACTTC. This translates into CASSAGQMQETQYF.

V and J are TRBV6-1 and TRBJ1-1, with a tentative D call TRBD1 (5 bases). The CDR3 contains 12 residues. CDR1 is MNHNS and CDR2 is SASEGT in the germline V gene. V was clipped by 2 bases and J by 7 bases, with 8 bases between them. The CDR3 region is CASSEWGREAFF. CDR3 in DNA: TGTGCCAGCAGTGAATGGGGACGTGAAGCTTTCTTT.

The chain uses TRBV14 and TRBJ2-7; D might be TRBD1 (6 bases). The V gene's germline CDR1 is SGHDN and CDR2 FVKESK. V was trimmed by 4 bases and J by 5 bases, leaving 12 bases between them. This CDR3 is built from 13 residues. The CDR3 coding sequence is TGTGCCAGCAGCCGAACAGGGTACCACGAGCAGTACTTC. Its protein product is CASSRTGYHEQYF.

CDR3 region: CASSPEGSLGGYTF. CDR3 bases: TGCGCCAGCAGCCCGGAGGGCTCATTGGGAGGCTACACCTTC. The J gene is TRBJ1-2, the V gene TRBV5-1; no clear D gene. The ends were cut back, 4 bases at V and 8 bases at J, with 18 bases in the middle. Per the germline V gene, CDR1 is SGHRS and CDR2 is YFSETQ. This CDR3 is 14 amino acids long. Drawing the rest from reference TRBV5-1 and TRBJ1-2, the complete variable domain is KAGVTQTPRYLIKTRGQQVTLSCSPISGHRSVSWYQQTPGQGLQFLFEYFSETQRNKGNFPGRFSGRQFSNSRSEMNVSTLELGDSALYLCASSPEGSLGGYTFGSGTRLTVV.

The gene calls are TRBV28 and TRBJ1-3, with no clear D. The CDR3 is 20 amino acids. V was cut by 7 bases and J by 4 bases, with 32 bases left in between. The germline V gene encodes CDR1 MDHEN and CDR2 SYDVKM. DNA for the CDR3: TGTGCCAGCACCGATACCCGATGGGGTCTTTTGAAGGCGGTAGGAAACACCATATATTTT. Translating it yields CASTDTRWGLLKAVGNTIYF.

This clone showed up just a few times. The chain joins TRBV7-9 to TRBJ1-1; 8 nucleotides align to TRBD1. This CDR3 region has 16 residues. From germline, CDR1 is SEHNR and CDR2 FQNEAQ (reference sequence). V lost 2 bases, J lost 1 base, and 6 bases stayed unmatched. CDR3 nucleotides: TGTGCCAGCAGCTTAACTAGGACAGGGCCGAACACTGAAGCTTTCTTT. Translated: CASSLTRTGPNTEAFF.

The sample holds one count of this clone. A read error may explain this, as a much larger clone is one base away. The V gene is TRBV5-4, the J gene TRBJ2-2; unclear D gene. Germline lookup yields CDR1 SGHNT and CDR2 YYREEE (reference sequence). V was cut by 3 bases and J by 4 bases, with 1 base left in between. There are 11 residues in the CDR3. CDR3 loop: CASSSTGELFF. The CDR3, as DNA: TGTGCCAGCAGCTCCACCGGGGAGCTGTTTTTT.

In this sample, this clone turned up once. J is TRBJ1-5 and V is TRBV6-1; no firm D call. Germline loops: CDR1 MNHNS, CDR2 SASEGT. V dropped 4 bases and J dropped 2 bases, with 12 bases sitting between them. The CDR3 totals 15 residues. As DNA, the CDR3 is TGTGCCAGCAGTGTGGCCGGGTTGGGCAATCAGCCCCAGCATTTT. Its translation is CASSVAGLGNQPQHF.

The chain carries TRBV28 and TRBJ1-3; D not resolved. Germline V gene lookup returns CDR1 MDHEN and CDR2 SYDVKM. Between the trimmed V and J ends, which lost 1 base and 0 bases, there was a span of 4 bases. The CDR3 totals 14 residues. This CDR3 is CASSLSGSGNTIYF. The CDR3 DNA reads TGTGCCAGCAGTTTATCTGGCTCTGGAAACACCATATATTTT.